This T cell receptor (beta chain) was captured by sequencing in a study of shared clonotypes between healthy human individuals. Researchers partitioned CD4+ cells into CD45RA+ naive and CD45RA-negative memory subsets. Study-level points and caveats: Tissue TCR repertoires likely differ from these blood-only repertoires. Relative to clonotypes present in all four donors, those not shared had lower generation probabilities.

The authors distributed each subset's genomic DNA evenly over several immunoSEQ plates. Assay: immunoSEQ multiplex PCR; the TCRdb copy retains only in-frame clones and omits some. The sample includes 1.5 million to 1.9 million clones, 95% to 99% seen only once; the top ten take roughly 0.42%. The CDR3 has 13 amino acids. V lost 3 bases, J lost 7 bases, and 13 bases lay in between. Germline V CDR1 and CDR2: SGHVS, FNYEAQ. Notes on this clone: What it binds is unknown.

The rearrangement links TRBV7-6 to TRBJ2-7; D is uncertain. The receptor was isolated from a man aged 30 to 39 in good health. Sequenced sample: naive CD4+ T cells sorted from blood. Subset here: CD45RA+ positively selected. CDR3 DNA sequence: TGTGCCAGCAGCTTGGGGAACCTTTGGGAGCAGTACTTC. This codes for CASSLGNLWEQYF.